The clone carrying this TCR beta chain is medium-sized within its sample. The data were obtained in a study of HIV-infected patients and healthy controls. Reverse transcription used around 500 ng RNA and constant-region primers for alpha and beta. Separate chain-specific third strand synthesis with multiplexing indices produced the alpha and beta libraries. TCRdb reprocessed the 5' RACE reads with MiXCR, giving one entry per CDR3 protein. The sample yields over 10,000 distinct CDR3 sequences, under 13% seen once. The repertoire came from unfractionated whole blood and reflected all unsorted peripheral T cells. CDR1 and CDR2 from the germline V gene are MNHNY and SVGAGI (reference sequence). This CDR3 is 13 amino acids long. Trimming removed 0 bases at V and 4 bases at J, with 6 bases between.

Sample: blood. This TCR derives from an adult in good health. The rearrangement links TRBV6-6 to TRBJ1-1; TRBD1 might be the D (5 bases). CDR3 residues: CASSYSGGTEAFF. The CDR3 nucleotides read TGTGCCAGCAGTTACTCTGGGGGCACTGAAGCTTTCTTT.